What follows describes a single T cell receptor beta chain. Its antigen remains unknown. CDR3 length: 15 amino acids. V lost 3 bases to trimming and J lost 0 bases, with 10 bases between them. This record comes from a study of T-cell memory formation after mild COVID-19. General study findings and limits: Cross-reactive memory seemingly joined, as some responding clones were found in pre-infection memory. The study found balanced CD4/CD8 in clones contracting day 15 to 85 and a CD4+ lean in later expanders.

TCR alpha and TCR beta cDNA libraries carrying sample barcodes and UMIs were produced by 5'RACE using constant-segment primers. TCRdb re-derived calls from the 5' RACE reads in MiXCR, one entry per CDR3 protein. The table records a few hundred thousand distinct CDR3 sequences, 25% to 30% of them present only once. The chain carries TRBV12-3 or TRBV12-4 and TRBJ2-3; D gene uncertain. Sequenced material: PBMCs or a T cell subset sorted from them (not recorded which). The receptor was derived from an adult woman who had mild COVID-19 (a few samples of this study predate the infection). Cell type and time point are not known. The CDR3 DNA follows: TGTGCCAGCAGTTTCCCTAGTACGAGCACAGATACGCAGTATTTT. It codes for CASSFPSTSTDTQYF.